A single sample gave rise to the 18 T cell receptor beta chains below, sequenced in a study of cytomegalovirus exposure and HLA in healthy donors. Vbeta (60) and Jbeta (13) primers were used in the PCR. TCRdb keeps only in-frame clones here, not all; method: immunoSEQ multiplex PCR. The sample consists of approximately 190,000 clones, roughly 76% of them appearing once. The sequencing sample was made of PBMCs. The receptors were sampled from a middle-aged man in good health and CMV-seropositive.

CDR3 region: CATGGRRSPLHF. CDR3 DNA sequence: TGTGCCACCGGGGGAAGGAGATCACCCCTCCACTTT. V and J are TRBV5-6 and TRBJ1-6; a weak D match, TRBD1 (5 bases). Germline values: CDR1 SGHDT, CDR2 YYEEEE. CDR3 length: 12 residues. V lost 9 bases, J lost 10 bases, and 14 bases lay in between.

The chain is built from TRBV7-9 and TRBJ2-1, with unresolved D. CDR3 length: 12 amino acids. CDR1 and CDR2 (germline): SEHNR, FQNEAQ (reference sequence). Trimming shortened V by 3 bases and J by 8 bases, and 8 bases separated the two germline ends. CDR3 sequence (DNA): TGTGCCAGCAGCTTGCAGGTGTATGAGCAGTTCTTC. It yields the protein CASSLQVYEQFF. Using reference TRBV7-9 and TRBJ2-1 for the parts outside the CDR3, the full variable domain is DTGVSQNPRHKITKRGQNVTFRCDPISEHNRLYWYRQTLGQGPEFLTYFQNEAQLEKSRLLSDRFSAERPKGSFSTLEIQRTEQGDSAMYLCASSLQVYEQFFGPGTRLTVL.

This clone was observed a single time. DNA of the CDR3: TGTGCCAGCATGGGCAGGGGGCCAAAGGGTGAAGCTTTCTTT. Protein: CASMGRGPKGEAFF. The chain recombines TRBV27 with TRBJ1-1; TRBD1 aligns across 8 bases. V shed 7 bases, J shed 7 bases, and the junction held 11 bases outside the gene matches. This CDR3 comprises 14 residues. CDR1 is MNHEY and CDR2 is SMNVEV in the germline V gene (reference sequence).

As DNA, the CDR3 is TGCAGCGTCCTAATCCGGGCTAGCGGGGGGCTTCAAGAGACCCAGTACTTC. Its translation is CSVLIRASGGLQETQYF. The chain joins TRBV29-1 to TRBJ2-5; TRBD2 agrees at 11 bases. From germline, CDR1 is SQVTM and CDR2 ANQGSEA. J was trimmed by 2 bases and V by 6 bases; bases with no gene match: 14. This CDR3 has 17 amino acids.

In its sample, this clone was seen a few times. The genes are TRBV7-3 and TRBJ2-2; D is uncertain. Germline V gene sequence: CDR1 SGHTA, CDR2 FQGTGA. CDR3 length: 12 amino acids. V lost 6 bases, J lost 6 bases, and 8 bases lay in between. The CDR3 sequence is CASRKLSGELFF. The CDR3 nucleotides read TGTGCCAGCAGGAAACTATCCGGGGAGCTGTTTTTT.

This sequence joins TRBV27 and TRBJ2-7; possible D gene TRBD1, 5 bases. Trimming cost V 5 bases and J 5 bases, with 16 bases left between them. The germline gives CDR1 MNHEY, CDR2 SMNVEV (reference sequence). CDR3 length: 14 residues. The CDR3 DNA sequence: TGTGCCAGCAGTACCTCTCCAGGGTCCCACGAGCAGTACTTC. It specifies CASSTSPGSHEQYF.

The genes are TRBV6-4 and TRBJ2-3, with D possibly matching TRBD2 (7 bases). Germline V lookup: CDR1 MRHNA, CDR2 SNTAGT. Between the trimmed V and J ends, which lost 0 bases and 2 bases, there was a span of 15 bases. The CDR3 covers 17 residues. The CDR3 loop reads CASSDSPAGAFTDTQYF. CDR3 nucleotide sequence: TGTGCCAGCAGTGACTCACCGGCGGGGGCGTTCACAGATACGCAGTATTTT.

This chain uses TRBV5-5 with TRBJ1-5; D ambiguous. The CDR3 covers 14 residues. The germline gives CDR1 SGHKS, CDR2 YYEKEE (reference sequence). V lost 0 bases and J 0 bases, leaving 4 bases between the germline ends. This CDR3 is CASSLAHSNQPQHF. CDR3 coding DNA: TGTGCCAGCAGCTTGGCCCATAGCAATCAGCCCCAGCATTTT.

In DNA, the CDR3 is TGTGCCAGCAGCGTAGTTAGCGGGGGGAGCACCGGGGAGCTGTTTTTT. Its protein product is CASSVVSGGSTGELFF. This chain joins TRBV9 and TRBJ2-2, with TRBD2 identical over 10 bases. With V trimmed by 0 bases and J by 4 bases, 3 bases remained unmatched. The CDR3 sequence is 16 residues long. Germline-derived CDR1 and CDR2 are SGDLS and YYNGEE.

This clone turned up a few times. The CDR3 DNA is TGTGCCAGCAGCGTAGCTACAGGGGGCGTGGGGGGCTACACCTTC. Its protein is CASSVATGGVGGYTF. This sequence joins TRBV9 and TRBJ1-2; 9 bases map to TRBD1. This CDR3 is built from 15 residues. Germline lookup yields CDR1 SGDLS and CDR2 YYNGEE. J was trimmed by 8 bases and V by 0 bases; bases with no gene match: 8.

The J gene is TRBJ2-7, the V gene TRBV6-5; 8 nucleotides match TRBD1. With 2 bases clipped from V and 3 bases from J, the junction kept 6 bases outside the gene matches. The germline V gene encodes CDR1 MNHEY and CDR2 SVGAGI. The CDR3 covers 15 residues. CDR3 DNA: TGTGCCAGCAGTTACCGGGACAGGCCACTCTACGAGCAGTACTTC. It translates to CASSYRDRPLYEQYF.

This sequence joins TRBV7-6 and TRBJ2-4; TRBD2 is a possible D gene (6 bases). Between the trimmed V and J ends, which lost 5 bases and 3 bases, there was a span of 17 bases. CDR1 is SGHVS, CDR2 FNYEAQ, per germline. This CDR3 has 16 residues. The CDR3 nucleotides are TGTGCCAGCAGCATAGAGGGGTGGAGGGGCAAAAACATTCAGTACTTC. The encoded protein is CASSIEGWRGKNIQYF.

The chain uses TRBV29-1 and TRBJ2-7; TRBD2 matches 13 bases. The CDR3 is made up of 14 amino acids. Looked up from germline, CDR1 is SQVTM and CDR2 is ANQGSEA. Germline trimming cut 6 bases from V and 3 bases from J; bases unmatched to any gene: 5. Here the CDR3 DNA reads TGCAGCGTCCGAGGGACTAGCGGGAACTACGAGCAGTACTTC. Its translation is CSVRGTSGNYEQYF.

This clone was recorded once. An end of the junction does not agree with germline; a read error may underlie this. The chain joins TRBV7-9 to TRBJ1-1; D unclear. This CDR3 comprises 12 residues. Germline CDR1 reads SEHNR; CDR2 reads FQNEAQ (reference sequence). This CDR3 is CSSSLEWTEAFF. The DNA for the CDR3 is TGTTCCAGCAGCTTGGAGTGGACTGAAGCTTTCTTT.

V is TRBV27 and J is TRBJ1-5; weak D call: TRBD1 (5 bases). Germline lookup yields CDR1 MNHEY and CDR2 SMNVEV (reference sequence). The CDR3 spans 12 residues. Trimming took 5 bases from V and 11 from J, leaving 13 bases between them. CDR3 nucleotides: TGTGCCAGCAGTCCCCCGGGGGGAACCCAGCATTTT. This sequence encodes CASSPPGGTQHF.

This chain's CDR3 is CATSRGAGQGEKLFF. CDR3 nucleotide sequence: TGTGCCACCAGCAGAGGTGCGGGACAGGGCGAAAAACTGTTTTTT. The genes are TRBV15 and TRBJ1-4, with TRBD1 identical over 9 bases. Per the germline V gene, CDR1 is LNHNV and CDR2 is YYDKDF (reference sequence). Germline trimming cut 1 base from V and 8 bases from J; bases unmatched to any gene: 5. The CDR3 sequence is 15 residues long.

The chain uses TRBV10-3 and TRBJ1-5; possible D gene TRBD1, 5 bases. Germline V gene lookup returns CDR1 ENHRY and CDR2 SYGVKD. The CDR3 has 14 residues. V dropped 0 bases and J dropped 4 bases, with 7 bases sitting between them. CDR3 residues: CAISESTENQPQHF. The CDR3 DNA follows: TGTGCCATCAGTGAGTCGACAGAGAATCAGCCCCAGCATTTT.

The chain carries TRBV5-1 and TRBJ2-5, with 7 bases lining up with TRBD1. The length of the CDR3 is 14 residues. V gave up 0 bases and J gave up 2 bases; unmatched junction bases: 1. CDR1 SGHRS and CDR2 YFSETQ come from the germline V gene. The CDR3, as DNA: TGCGCCAGCAGCTTGGGGACAGGACAAGAGACCCAGTACTTC. This sequence encodes CASSLGTGQETQYF.